This T cell receptor beta chain was found in a study of blood T cell repertoires in COVID-19. Study-wide context: Material from acute and convalescent COVID-19 was sourced from the United States, Italy and Spain. From T cells, B-cell-depleted T cells, or PBMCs came the material, which was cDNA or gDNA.

Original analysis: Researchers report that nucleated cell counts were estimated from reference gene primer amplification. TCRdb's table, derived via immunoSEQ multiplex PCR, lists solely in-frame clones and lacks some. V, J and clone size reflect that table, while D and trimming were determined from the DNA. The data contain about 160,000 clones, about 85% of them singletons. V lost 0 bases, J lost 7 bases, and 10 bases lay in between. Looked up from germline, CDR1 is SGHDT and CDR2 is YYEEEE. CDR3 size: 14 residues. The origin of this receptor is a man between 35 and 55 years old with acute or convalescent COVID-19. What was sequenced was peripheral blood. The rearrangement joins TRBV5-6 to TRBJ1-4; D unresolved. The CDR3 region has the DNA TGTGCCAGCAGCTTGGTATCCCTTCCTGAAAAACTGTTTTTT. Protein: CASSLVSLPEKLFF. Using reference TRBV5-6 and TRBJ1-4 for the parts outside the CDR3, the full variable domain is DAGVTQSPTHLIKTRGQQVTLRCSPKSGHDTVSWYQQALGQGPQFIFQYYEEEERQRGNFPDRFSGHQFPNYSSELNVNALLLGDSALYLCASSLVSLPEKLFFGSGTQLSVL.